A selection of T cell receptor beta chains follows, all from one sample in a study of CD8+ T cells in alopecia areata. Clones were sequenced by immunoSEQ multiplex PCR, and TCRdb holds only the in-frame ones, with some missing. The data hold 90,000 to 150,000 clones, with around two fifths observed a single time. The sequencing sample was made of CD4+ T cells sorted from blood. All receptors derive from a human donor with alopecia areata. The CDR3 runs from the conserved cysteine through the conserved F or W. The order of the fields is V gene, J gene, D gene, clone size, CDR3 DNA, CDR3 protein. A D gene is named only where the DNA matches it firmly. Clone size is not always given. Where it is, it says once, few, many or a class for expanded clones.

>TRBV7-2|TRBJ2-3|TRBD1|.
TGTGCCAGCAGCTCGGGGCACAGGGGCTTATTAACGCAGTATTTT
CASSSGHRGLLTQYF
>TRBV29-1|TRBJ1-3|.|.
TGCAGCGCCATGGTTGGGTATCCAGGAAACACCATATATTTT
CSAMVGYPGNTIYF
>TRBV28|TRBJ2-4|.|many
TGTGCCAGCAGTTTACAGGGGGCCAAAAACATTCAGTACTTC
CASSLQGAKNIQYF
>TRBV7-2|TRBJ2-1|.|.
TGTGCCAGCAGCGAACTACAGGGAGCGAGTTCGCAGTTCTTC
CASSELQGASSQFF
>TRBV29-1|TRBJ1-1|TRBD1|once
TGCAGCGTTGAGGGACAGAGCGGCACTGAAGCTTTCTTT
CSVEGQSGTEAFF
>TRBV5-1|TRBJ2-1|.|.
TGCGCCAGCAGCTTGGACAGGGCTATCGATGAGCAGTTCTTC
CASSLDRAIDEQFF
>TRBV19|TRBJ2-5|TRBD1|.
TGTGCCAGTAGTATAGCGACAGGGCAGACCCAGTACTTC
CASSIATGQTQYF
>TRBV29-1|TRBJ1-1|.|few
TGCAGCGTTGGGAGGGGGAACACTGAAGCTTTCTTT
CSVGRGNTEAFF
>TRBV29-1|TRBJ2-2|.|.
TGCAGCGCTGGACCCCCCCAGTCCGGCGACACCGGGGAGCTGTTTTTT
CSAGPPQSGDTGELFF
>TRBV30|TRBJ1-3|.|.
TGTGCCTGGAGGGGAGGGACGCGGGGAAACACCATATATTTT
CAWRGGTRGNTIYF
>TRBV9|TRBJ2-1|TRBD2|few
TGTGCCAGCAGCCCCCTGGCGGGAGTCGCGTACAATGAGCAGTTCTTC
CASSPLAGVAYNEQFF
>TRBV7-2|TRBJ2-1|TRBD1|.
TGTGCCAGCAGCTTTGAACAGGGGAAGTCCTATGAGCAGTTCTTC
CASSFEQGKSYEQFF
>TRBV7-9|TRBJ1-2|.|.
TGTGCCAGCAGCTTTTCTCACTGGCACTATGGCTACACCTTC
CASSFSHWHYGYTF
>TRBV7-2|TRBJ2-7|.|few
TGTGCCAGCAGCTTAGCGAGGAGGAGGCAGAGGGACGAGCAGTACTTC
CASSLARRRQRDEQYF
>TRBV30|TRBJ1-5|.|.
TGTGCCTGCACCACAGGGTCCAATCAGCCCCAGCATTTT
CACTTGSNQPQHF
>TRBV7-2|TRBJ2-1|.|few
TGTGCCAGCAGCTTAGCCGTGGGTTCCTACAATGAGCAGTTCTTC
CASSLAVGSYNEQFF
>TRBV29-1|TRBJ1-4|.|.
TGCAGCGTGGCCGCAACTAATGAAAAACTGTTTTTC
CSVAATNEKLFF
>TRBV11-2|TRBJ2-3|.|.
TGTGCCAGCAGCTTAGTCACAGATACGCAGTATTTT
CASSLVTDTQYF
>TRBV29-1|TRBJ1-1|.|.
TGCAGCGTTGAAGGCCGTGGGACCACTGAAGCTTTCTTT
CSVEGRGTTEAFF
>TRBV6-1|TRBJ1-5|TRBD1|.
TGTGCCAGCAGACAGGGGTTCAATCAGCCCCAGCATTTT
CASRQGFNQPQHF
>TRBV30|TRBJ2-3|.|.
TGTGCCTGGAGTGTGGGGACGGTGGATACGCAGTATTTT
CAWSVGTVDTQYF
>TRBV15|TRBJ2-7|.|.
TGTGCCACCAGCAAAGACAGGACCTACGAGCAGTACTTC
CATSKDRTYEQYF
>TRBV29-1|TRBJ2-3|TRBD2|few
TGCAGCGCCCCAGCGGGAGCAGATACGCAGTATTTT
CSAPAGADTQYF
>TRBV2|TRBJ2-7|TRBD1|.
TGTGCCAGCAGTGAGCGGAGCCAGGGGGCGTTCGAGCAGTACTTC
CASSERSQGAFEQYF
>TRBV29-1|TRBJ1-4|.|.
TGCAGCGTTGCTTCGGTCGGAACTAATGAAAAACTGTTTTTT
CSVASVGTNEKLFF
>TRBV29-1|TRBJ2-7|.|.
TGCAGCGCCCTCGGGACGCGGACCTACGAGCAGTACTTC
CSALGTRTYEQYF
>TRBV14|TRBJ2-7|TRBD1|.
TGTGCCAGCAGCTACAGGGGGCGGCCCGAGCAGTACTTC
CASSYRGRPEQYF
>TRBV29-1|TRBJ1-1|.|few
TGCAGCGTTAGCATTCAAGAGAGTAACACTGAAGCTTTCTTT
CSVSIQESNTEAFF
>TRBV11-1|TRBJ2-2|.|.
TGTGCCAACTCTCTGGCCGGGGAGCTGTTTTTT
CANSLAGELFF
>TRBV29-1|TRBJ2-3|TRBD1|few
TGCAGCGTTGAGGGACAGTTGGAAGATACGCAGTATTTT
CSVEGQLEDTQYF
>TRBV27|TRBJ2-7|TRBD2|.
TGTGCCAGCAGAGGACTAGCCGGCGAGCAGTACTTC
CASRGLAGEQYF
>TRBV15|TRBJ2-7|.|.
TGTGCCACCAGCAGAATCAAGGGGGGGCGCGATCGCCACGAGCAGTACTTC
CATSRIKGGRDRHEQYF
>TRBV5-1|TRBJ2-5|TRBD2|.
TGCGCCAGCAGCTTGGGGACTAGCGGAGAGACCCAGTACTTC
CASSLGTSGETQYF
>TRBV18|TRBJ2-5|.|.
TGTGCCAGCTCACAGGGGCCAGCGAGGGGTCGCCAAGAGACCCAGTACTTC
CASSQGPARGRQETQYF
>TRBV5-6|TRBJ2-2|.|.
TGTGCCAGCAGCTTGCGGGGGCCTTACACCGGGGAGCTGTTTTTT
CASSLRGPYTGELFF
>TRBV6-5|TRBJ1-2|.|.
TGTGCCAGCAGTTACTCCCGAAGATTTAACTATGGCTACACCTTC
CASSYSRRFNYGYTF
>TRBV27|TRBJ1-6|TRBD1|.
TGTGCCAGCAGTATCAGGACAGGGCAATCACCCCTCCACTTT
CASSIRTGQSPLHF
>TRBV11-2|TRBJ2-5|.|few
TGTGCCAGCAGCCAACGAAGGGAGACCCAGTACTTC
CASSQRRETQYF